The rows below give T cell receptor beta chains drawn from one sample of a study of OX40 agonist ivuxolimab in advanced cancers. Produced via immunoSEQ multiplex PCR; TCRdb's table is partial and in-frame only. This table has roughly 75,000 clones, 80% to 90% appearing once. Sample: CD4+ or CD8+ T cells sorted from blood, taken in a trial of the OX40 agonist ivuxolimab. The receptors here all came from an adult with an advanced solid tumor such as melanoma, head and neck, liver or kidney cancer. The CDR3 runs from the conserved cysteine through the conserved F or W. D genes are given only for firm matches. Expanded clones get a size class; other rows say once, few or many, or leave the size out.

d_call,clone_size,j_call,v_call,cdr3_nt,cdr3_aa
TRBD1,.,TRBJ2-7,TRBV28,TGTGCCAGCAGTTTCGGACAGGGAAGAGGCGAGCAGTACTTC,CASSFGQGRGEQYF
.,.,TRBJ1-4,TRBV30,TGTGCCTGGAGTCAAGGGATGGAGCATGAAAAACTGTTTTTT,CAWSQGMEHEKLFF
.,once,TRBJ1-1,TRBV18,TGTGCCAGCTCACCAACCGAGGCGGACACTGAAGCTTTCTTT,CASSPTEADTEAFF
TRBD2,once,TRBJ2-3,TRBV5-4,TGTGCCAGCAGCATGACTAGCATCGGCACAGATACGCAGTATTTT,CASSMTSIGTDTQYF
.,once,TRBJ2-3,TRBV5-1,TGCGCCAGCAGCCAATTAGATGGAGATACGCAGTATTTT,CASSQLDGDTQYF
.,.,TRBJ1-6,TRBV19,TGTGCCAGTAGTAGCGCCCCTGGGGGGGGCGGAACCCTCCACTTT,CASSSAPGGGGTLHF
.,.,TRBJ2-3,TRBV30,TGTGCCTGGAGTGTAGAAGGGGGGGGCACTACGCAGTATTTT,CAWSVEGGGTTQYF
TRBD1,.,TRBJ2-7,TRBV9,TGTGCCAGCAGCACCGGACCGGGACAGGGGTACGAGCAGTACTTC,CASSTGPGQGYEQYF
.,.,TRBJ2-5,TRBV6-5,TGTGCCAGCAGTACCGGGTACAGAGGCCAGTACTTC,CASSTGYRGQYF
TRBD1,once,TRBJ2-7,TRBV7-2,TGTGCCAGCAGCCAGGAGGTCGGGACAGGGAGGGAGCAGTACTTC,CASSQEVGTGREQYF
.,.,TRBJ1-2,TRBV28,TGTGCCAGCAGGACGACGACCACAGGGATAGAGGGCTACACCTTC,CASRTTTTGIEGYTF
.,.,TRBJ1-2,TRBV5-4,TGTGCCAGCAGCCGTGACAGTCCCTCCCCCTATGGCTACACCTTC,CASSRDSPSPYGYTF
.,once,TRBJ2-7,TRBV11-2,TGTGCCAGCAGCTTACGATCCGGGATAAACGAGCAGTACTTC,CASSLRSGINEQYF
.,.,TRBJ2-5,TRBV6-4,TGTGCCAGCAGTGTGCAGCCAAAAGAGACCCAGTACTTC,CASSVQPKETQYF
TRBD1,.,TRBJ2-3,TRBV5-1,TGCGCCAGCAGCTTGCGACAGGGAAGAAACACAGATACGCAGTATTTT,CASSLRQGRNTDTQYF
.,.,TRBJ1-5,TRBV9,TGTGCCAGCAGCGTAGGTGGGCGCGATCAGCCCCAGCATTTT,CASSVGGRDQPQHF
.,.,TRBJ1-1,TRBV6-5,TGTGCCAGCAGTAGGGACACCATGAACACTGAAGCTTTCTTT,CASSRDTMNTEAFF
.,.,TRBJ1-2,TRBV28,TGTGCCAGCAGCCTCCTTGGTGGAAACTATGGCTACACCTTC,CASSLLGGNYGYTF
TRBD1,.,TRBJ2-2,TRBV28,TGTGCCAGCAGCCACCTAACCCTCGAAATTAGACAGGGCGGGGAGCTGTTTTTT,CASSHLTLEIRQGGELFF
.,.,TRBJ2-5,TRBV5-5,TGTGCCAGCAGCCAGGTCCCGCAAGAGACCCAGTACTTC,CASSQVPQETQYF
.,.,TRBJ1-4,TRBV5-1,TGCGCCAGCAGCTTGGTAGGCAGGACAACTAATGAAAAACTGTTTTTT,CASSLVGRTTNEKLFF
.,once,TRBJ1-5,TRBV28,TGTGCCAGCAGTTTACGCAGTCCGAGGGCCCAGCATTTT,CASSLRSPRAQHF
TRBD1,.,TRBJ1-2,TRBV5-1,TGCGCCAGCAGCCCCGGGGGACAGTACTATGGCTACACCTTC,CASSPGGQYYGYTF
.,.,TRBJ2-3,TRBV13,TGTGCCAGCAGCCCTAGGGGGGCAGATACGCAGTATTTT,CASSPRGADTQYF
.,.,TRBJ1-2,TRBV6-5,TGTGCCAGCAGTTACTCGAGCCGTAATGGCTACACCTTC,CASSYSSRNGYTF
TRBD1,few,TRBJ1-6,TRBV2,TGTGCCAGCAGTCTGGATTCCGGGACAGGCGTCGCACCCCTCCACTTT,CASSLDSGTGVAPLHF
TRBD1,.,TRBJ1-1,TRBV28,TGTGCCAGCAGTTACGGACAGGGTCGGGCTTTCTTT,CASSYGQGRAFF
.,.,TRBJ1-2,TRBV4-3,TGCGCCAGCAACCAAGGTTACGGCTACACCTTC,CASNQGYGYTF
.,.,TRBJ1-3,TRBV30,TGTGCCTGGAGTAACGGACTCTCTGGAAACACCATATATTTT,CAWSNGLSGNTIYF
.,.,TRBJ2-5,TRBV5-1,TGCGCCAGCAGCGCGGACCCAAGGGCGGGTGAGACCCAGTACTTC,CASSADPRAGETQYF
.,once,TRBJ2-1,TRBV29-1,TGCAGCGTTCGTGGGGGGAACTCCTACAATGAGCAGTTCTTC,CSVRGGNSYNEQFF
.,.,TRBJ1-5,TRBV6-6,TGTGCCAGCAGTTCCTCCGGGGTTAGCAATCAGCCCCAGCATTTT,CASSSSGVSNQPQHF
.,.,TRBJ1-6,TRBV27,TGTGCCAGCAGTTTACTGAGCTCCTATAATTCACCCCTCCACTTT,CASSLLSSYNSPLHF
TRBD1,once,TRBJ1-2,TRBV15,TGTGCCACCAGCAGGGGAAATGGAGTGACAGGGGGTAACGGCTACACCTTC,CATSRGNGVTGGNGYTF
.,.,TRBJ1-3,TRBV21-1,TGTGCCAGCAGCAAAGAGGCGCCCAGCTCTGGAAACACCATATATTTT,CASSKEAPSSGNTIYF
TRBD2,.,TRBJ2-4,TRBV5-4,TGTGCCAGCAGCCTAAGACTAGCGGGGGCCAAAAACATTCAGTACTTC,CASSLRLAGAKNIQYF
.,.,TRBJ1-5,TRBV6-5,TGTGCCAGCAGTTCCGGAGCGGGGGGAAGGGGACAGCCCCAGCATTTT,CASSSGAGGRGQPQHF
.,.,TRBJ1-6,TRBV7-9,TGTGCCAGCAGCGCCCGGGACGCGGAATATAATTCACCCCTCCACTTT,CASSARDAEYNSPLHF
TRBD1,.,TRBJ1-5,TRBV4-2,TGTGCCAGCAGCCCCTCGGGACAGGGGAATCAGCCCCAGCATTTT,CASSPSGQGNQPQHF
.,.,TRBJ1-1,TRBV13,TGTGCCAGCAGCCCCTTGGACGGGAACACTGAAGCTTTCTTT,CASSPLDGNTEAFF
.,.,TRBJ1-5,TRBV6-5,TGTGCCAGCAGTTACTCGAGGGGCAATCAGCCCCAGCATTTT,CASSYSRGNQPQHF
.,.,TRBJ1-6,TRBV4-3,TGCGCCAGCAGCCAGGGGGCCGGCCTAGCTTCACCCCTCCACTTT,CASSQGAGLASPLHF
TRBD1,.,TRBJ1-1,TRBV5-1,TGCGCCAGCAGCTTGGCCAGGGGGCTTCGGAACACTGAAGCTTTCTTT,CASSLARGLRNTEAFF
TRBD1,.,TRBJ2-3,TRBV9,TGTGCCAGCAGCGGCACAGGGGGGAGCACAGATACGCAGTATTTT,CASSGTGGSTDTQYF
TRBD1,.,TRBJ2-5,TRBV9,TGTGCCAGCAACAGGGGTGGTGGGGAGACCCAGTACTTC,CASNRGGGETQYF
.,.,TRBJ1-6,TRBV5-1,TGCGCCAGCAGCTTAGGCAGGAGCTATAATTCACCCCTCCACTTT,CASSLGRSYNSPLHF
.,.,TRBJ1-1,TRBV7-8,TGTGCCAGCAGCTTAAATAGGTATGAAGCTTTCTTT,CASSLNRYEAFF
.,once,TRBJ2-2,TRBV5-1,TGCGCCAGCAGCTTAAGCGTGGGGAACACCGGGGAGCTGTTTTTT,CASSLSVGNTGELFF
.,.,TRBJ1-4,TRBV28,TGTGCCAGCAGCTTGGGAACAGGACAGAATGAAAAACTGTTTTTT,CASSLGTGQNEKLFF
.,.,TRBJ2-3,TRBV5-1,TGCGCCAGCAGCTTGGGGTCCAGCAGGTCGAGTACAGATACGCAGTATTTT,CASSLGSSRSSTDTQYF
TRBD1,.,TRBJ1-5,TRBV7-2,TGTGCCAGCAGTGAACAGGGGAATCAGCCCCAGCATTTT,CASSEQGNQPQHF
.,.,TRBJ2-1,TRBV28,TGTGCCAGCAGCAAATTAGACACCTACAATGAGCAGTTCTTC,CASSKLDTYNEQFF
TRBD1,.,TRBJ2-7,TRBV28,TGTGCCAGCTCACAGGGGGCGGTTTACGAGCAGTACTTC,CASSQGAVYEQYF
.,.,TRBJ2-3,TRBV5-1,TGCGCCAGCAGCTTGGCCGCGGGTGGGTCGAAAGATACGCAGTATTTT,CASSLAAGGSKDTQYF
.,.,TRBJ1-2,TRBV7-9,TGTGCCAGCAGCTTACGCGGGGACTATGGCTACACCTTC,CASSLRGDYGYTF